A single T cell receptor (beta chain) is shown here with its context. Its antigen has not been determined. No base-level quality is on record; no much larger clone is a single base apart. Deletion took 1 base off V and 2 bases off J, with a span of 12 bases between the germline ends. The CDR3, from cysteine to phenylalanine, totals 16 residues. Only CDR3 DNA remains: 48 bases, in frame from the first base. The germline V gene encodes CDR1 SNHLY and CDR2 FYNNEI. These data originate in a study of control samples from healthy donors and cancer patients (dated by TCRdb to about 2020). The library was built by means of the immunoSEQ multiplex PCR assay. TCRdb mirrors the immuneACCESS table, restricted to in-frame sequences. Some clones are absent from its copies; in checked studies, under half trace to an unresolved V gene, and the reason for the others is unknown. Across this sample there are about 120,000 clones, with almost 95% seen only once. Roughly 0.54% of the sample lies in the top ten.

This clonotype originated in a man aged 80 or over with head and neck cancer. Material for sequencing was PBMCs. The chain was built from TRBV2 and TRBJ1-5; the D gene is possibly TRBD1, with 5 bases matching. The bases read TGTGCCAGCAGTGAAGGAGCAGGGCTAGGCAATCAGCCCCAGCATTTT. This gives the protein CASSEGAGLGNQPQHF.